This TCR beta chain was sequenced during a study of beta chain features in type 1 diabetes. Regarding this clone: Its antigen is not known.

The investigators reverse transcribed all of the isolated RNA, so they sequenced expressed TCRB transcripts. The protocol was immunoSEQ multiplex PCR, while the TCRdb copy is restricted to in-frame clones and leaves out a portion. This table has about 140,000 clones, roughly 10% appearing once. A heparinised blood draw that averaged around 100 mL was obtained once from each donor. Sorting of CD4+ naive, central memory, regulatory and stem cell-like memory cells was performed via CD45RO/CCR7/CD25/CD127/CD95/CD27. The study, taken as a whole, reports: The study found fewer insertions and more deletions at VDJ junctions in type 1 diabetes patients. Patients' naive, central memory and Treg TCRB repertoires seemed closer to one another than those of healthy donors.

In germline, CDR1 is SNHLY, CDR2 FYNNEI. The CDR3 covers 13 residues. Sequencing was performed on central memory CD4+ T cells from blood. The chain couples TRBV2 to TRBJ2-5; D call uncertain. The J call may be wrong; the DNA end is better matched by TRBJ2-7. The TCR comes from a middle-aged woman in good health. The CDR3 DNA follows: TGTGCCAGCAGTGTGGCGGTTTCCTACGAGCAGTACTTC. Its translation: CASSVAVSYEQYF.